This passage covers 22 T cell receptor beta chains from one sample sequenced in a study of metastatic and nonmetastatic thyroid tumors. Thyroid surgery took place with no prior treatment in any patient. TCRdb re-clonotyped the PCR reads through MiXCR. The table has tens of thousands of clones, over 10% seen once. Material: blood. The receptors here all came from a male donor with papillary thyroid cancer or a benign thyroid nodule (not recorded which). Some clones in this sample may be carry-over from other donors' samples.

In this sample, this clone turned up many times. The chain is built from TRBV27 and TRBJ1-4; 11 bases are shared with TRBD1. J was trimmed by 6 bases and V by 5 bases; bases with no gene match: 5. CDR1 is MNHEY, CDR2 SMNVEV, per germline (reference sequence). This CDR3 region has 15 residues. CDR3 region: CASSQDRGHDEKLFF. For the CDR3, the DNA is TGTGCCAGCAGTCAGGACAGGGGGCATGATGAAAAACTGTTTTTT.

This clone was counted only a few times. The V gene is TRBV4-1, the J gene TRBJ2-4; 7 nucleotides match TRBD2. This CDR3 has 16 amino acids. The junction had 4 bases not matched to a gene; V was cut back by 1 base and J by 1 base. CDR1 MGHRA and CDR2 YSYEKL come from the germline V gene. CDR3 sequence (DNA): TGCGCCAGCAGCCAAGGAAGCGGGGTGGCCAAAAACATTCAGTACTTC. Protein: CASSQGSGVAKNIQYF.

The rearrangement links TRBV20-1 to TRBJ2-7; D is undetermined. The CDR3 is 14 amino acids. The V gene's germline CDR1 is DFQATT and CDR2 SNEGSKA (reference sequence). Trimming took 3 bases from V and 1 from J, leaving 13 bases between them. The CDR3 protein is CSARGLGRSYEQYF. The CDR3 coding sequence is TGCAGTGCTAGGGGTTTGGGCAGATCCTACGAGCAGTACTTC.

This clone has at least ten counts. The chain employs TRBV19 and TRBJ2-1; D is ambiguous. CDR3 length: 13 amino acids. CDR1 is LNHDA, CDR2 SQIVND, per germline (reference sequence). Trimming pared 3 bases from V and 5 bases from J, leaving 8 bases between. Written as DNA, the CDR3 is TGTGCCAGTAGTATCGGCCTTAACAATGAGCAGTTCTTC. This sequence encodes CASSIGLNNEQFF.

This clone has at least ten counts. The sample has other DNA sequences that encode this CDR3 too. V usage is TRBV20-1 and J usage is TRBJ2-5, with 9 bases aligning to TRBD2. Germline CDR1 is DFQATT and CDR2 is SNEGSKA (reference sequence). V dropped 2 bases and J dropped 5; count of bases not matched to a gene: 3. The CDR3 runs to 13 residues. The CDR3 coding sequence is TGCAGTGCTAGACTAGCGGGAAAGGAGACCCAGTACTTC. Residues: CSARLAGKETQYF.

In its sample, this clone was seen many times. V usage is TRBV28 and J usage is TRBJ2-1, with a tentative D call TRBD2 (6 bases). The CDR3 extends over 15 amino acids. Trimming stripped 2 bases from V and 3 bases from J, with 11 bases between. Germline V gene lookup returns CDR1 MDHEN and CDR2 SYDVKM. This chain's CDR3 is CASSLISGDYNEQFF. For the CDR3, the DNA is TGTGCCAGCAGTTTAATTAGCGGAGACTACAATGAGCAGTTCTTC.

This clone has a handful of counts. The genes are TRBV27 and TRBJ2-7; D is possibly TRBD1 (5 bases). Germline CDR1 is MNHEY and CDR2 is SMNVEV (reference sequence). The CDR3 sequence is 15 residues long. With 5 bases removed from V and 13 bases from J, the gap between germline ends came to 27 bases. In DNA, the CDR3 is TGTGCCAGCAGTCCTCAGGGTGTTAATACGGGCGATCATTACTTC. Its translation is CASSPQGVNTGDHYF.

This clone was seen ten or more times. The chain has TRBV15 and TRBJ2-1, with 11 bases matching TRBD1. With V trimmed by 8 bases and J by 8 bases, 11 bases remained unmatched. CDR1 and CDR2 from the germline V gene are LNHNV and YYDKDF (reference sequence). CDR3 length equals 15 residues. CDR3 sequence: CATQTGTGGLHEQFF. In nucleotides, the CDR3 is TGTGCCACCCAGACCGGGACAGGGGGGTTGCATGAGCAGTTCTTC.

With respect to this clone: Given the absence of the conserved phenylalanine or tryptophan at the CDR3 end, a read error is likely. The gene calls are TRBV6-1 and TRBJ2-2, with 7 bases matching TRBD1. The CDR3 runs to 15 residues. In germline, CDR1 is MNHNS, CDR2 SASEGT. CDR3 sequence reads: CAGSNRGLGTGELFS. CDR3 nucleotide sequence: TGTGCCGGCAGCAACAGGGGTCTGGGCACCGGGGAGCTGTTTTCT.

This clone was observed many times. The gene calls are TRBV27 and TRBJ2-3; the D gene is possibly TRBD2 (5 bases). Trimming pared 5 bases from V and 1 base from J, leaving 13 bases between. Germline CDR1 is MNHEY and CDR2 is SMNVEV (reference sequence). This CDR3 is 15 amino acids long. The CDR3 DNA follows: TGTGCCAGCAGTGGGAGCTATTCCGGCACAGATACGCAGTATTTT. It is translated as CASSGSYSGTDTQYF.

V usage is TRBV6-2 or TRBV6-3 and J usage is TRBJ2-5; 11 bases are shared with TRBD2. This CDR3 has 20 residues. J gave up 5 bases and V 7 bases, and 24 bases lay outside the gene matches. Germline V CDR1 and CDR2: MNHEY, SVGEGT. CDR3 in DNA: TGTGCCAGCATCAAACCGGGTCTAGCGGGAGGAAAACCCTCGCGTGAGACCCAGTACTTC. This sequence encodes CASIKPGLAGGKPSRETQYF.

This clone was counted ten times or more. The J gene is TRBJ2-7, the V gene TRBV20-1; D is unclear. There are 11 residues in the CDR3. Germline loops: CDR1 DFQATT, CDR2 SNEGSKA (reference sequence). V lost 3 bases, J lost 5 bases, and 8 bases lay in between. Here the CDR3 reads CSASNPDEQYF. Here the CDR3 DNA reads TGCAGTGCTAGTAATCCGGACGAGCAGTACTTC.

This clone was detected ten times or more. The chain combines TRBV12-3 or TRBV12-4 with TRBJ2-3; D perhaps matches TRBD2 (5 bases). CDR3 size: 14 residues. V gave up 6 bases and J gave up 4 bases, with 14 bases separating them. The CDR3 spells CASSLYNSADTQYF. In DNA form, the CDR3 reads TGTGCCAGCAGCCTATATAATAGCGCAGATACGCAGTATTTT.

This clone was seen repeatedly, ten times or more. CDR3 loop: CASSPVAGEIYNEQFF. The DNA of the CDR3 is TGTGCCAGCAGCCCGGTAGCGGGAGAGATCTACAATGAGCAGTTCTTC. The chain couples TRBV4-2 to TRBJ2-1; 9 bases are shared with TRBD2. V lost 4 bases and J lost 3; bases outside the gene matches: 7. Germline loops: CDR1 LGHNA, CDR2 YNFKEQ. This CDR3 region has 16 residues.

This clone has at least ten counts. A read error may explain this, as a much larger clone is one base away. V and J are TRBV27 and TRBJ1-2; D perhaps matches TRBD1 (5 bases). Germline loops: CDR1 MNHEY, CDR2 SMNVEV (reference sequence). There are 14 residues in the CDR3. This chain's CDR3 is CACSFGQGSVGYTF. The CDR3 nucleotides read TGTGCCTGCAGTTTTGGGCAGGGCTCTGTTGGCTACACCTTC.

V and J are TRBV7-8 and TRBJ1-5; D not certain. V lost 5 bases, J lost 6 bases, and 14 bases lay in between. CDR1 and CDR2 (germline): SGHVS, FQNEAQ. This CDR3 is built from 14 residues. The CDR3 bases are TGTGCCAGCAGCGCCCTAGAGGGCGTTCAGCCCCAGCATTTT. This gives the protein CASSALEGVQPQHF.

This clone appeared many times. This chain connects TRBV14 to TRBJ2-7, with 11 positions matching TRBD1. The CDR3 has 16 residues. CDR1 and CDR2 from the germline V gene are SGHDN and FVKESK. V shed 3 bases and J 2 bases; nucleotides not matched to a gene: 6. CDR3: CASSQHVGQGAYEQYF. The CDR3 nucleotides read TGTGCCAGCAGCCAGCATGTGGGACAGGGGGCCTACGAGCAGTACTTC.

This clone was seen many times. The chain couples TRBV2 to TRBJ1-2, with unresolved D. The V and J ends lost 8 bases and 4 bases respectively, with 14 bases between them. The CDR3 has 13 residues. Germline V gene lookup returns CDR1 SNHLY and CDR2 FYNNEI. CDR3 residues: CASFLGLGYGYTF. The DNA for the CDR3 is TGTGCCAGCTTCCTCGGTTTGGGCTATGGCTACACCTTC.

The sample holds many counts of this clone. The CDR3 bases are TGCAGCGTTGACCAGGGGGGGACGCAGTATTTT. Amino acids: CSVDQGGTQYF. This sequence joins TRBV29-1 and TRBJ2-3; D possibly uses TRBD1 or TRBD2 (7 bases each). Trimming removed 3 bases from V and 9 bases from J, with 10 bases in between. CDR1 is SQVTM and CDR2 is ANQGSEA in the germline V gene. This CDR3 has 11 amino acids.

About this clone itself: A read error is possible here, since a much larger clone lies one base away. This rearrangement joins TRBV6-4 to TRBJ1-2; D is unclear. Trimming left V 6 bases short and J 2 bases short, with 10 bases between. The CDR3 runs 13 residues. Germline V gene lookup returns CDR1 MRHNA and CDR2 SNTAGT. CDR3 nucleotides: TGTGCCAGCAGCCAAGGCCAGAACTATGGCTACACCTTC. Protein: CASSQGQNYGYTF.

The V call is TRBV6-6, the J call TRBJ1-5; D is uncertain. This CDR3 has 15 amino acids. V was pared by 4 bases and J by 5 bases, with 15 bases between. Germline loops: CDR1 MNHNY, CDR2 SVGAGI (reference sequence). CDR3 protein: CASSCSSDTYQPQHF. CDR3 DNA sequence: TGTGCCAGCAGTTGCTCGAGCGACACTTATCAGCCCCAGCATTTT.

Many counts were recorded for this clone. The V call is TRBV28, the J call TRBJ2-3, with TRBD1 matching 9 bases. After removal of 6 bases from V and 2 bases from J, the junction contained 12 bases not matched to a gene. This CDR3 contains 17 residues. In germline, CDR1 is MDHEN, CDR2 SYDVKM. The CDR3 region is CASRPPRGQGDTDTQYF. CDR3 nucleotide sequence: TGTGCCAGCAGACCACCCCGGGGACAGGGAGACACAGATACGCAGTATTTT.